This T cell receptor beta chain was identified in a study of graft-versus-host responses after intestinal transplantation. Study-level results: GvH clones turned up in recipient marrow; some had shown up first in ileum or blood.

Germline V gives CDR1 MNHNS, CDR2 SASEGT. The CDR3 covers 15 residues. With V trimmed by 0 bases and J by 7 bases, 8 bases remained unmatched. Profiling relied on immunoSEQ multiplex PCR, and the TCRdb table lists in-frame clones only, not all of them. The top ten hold roughly 1.1% of the sample, which has about 27,000 clones, less than 90% seen once. For this clone: Antigen specificity is unknown.

The gene calls are TRBV6-1 and TRBJ1-1; 7 nucleotides match TRBD1. The clonotype comes from a human patient who received an intestinal transplant, so some T cells may come from the graft donor. Here the sequenced sample was PBMCs, taken approximately 28 days after intestinal transplant. The DNA of the CDR3 is TGTGCCAGCAGTGAAGCGCGACAGGGTCTATTTGAAGCTTTCTTT. Translating gives CASSEARQGLFEAFF.